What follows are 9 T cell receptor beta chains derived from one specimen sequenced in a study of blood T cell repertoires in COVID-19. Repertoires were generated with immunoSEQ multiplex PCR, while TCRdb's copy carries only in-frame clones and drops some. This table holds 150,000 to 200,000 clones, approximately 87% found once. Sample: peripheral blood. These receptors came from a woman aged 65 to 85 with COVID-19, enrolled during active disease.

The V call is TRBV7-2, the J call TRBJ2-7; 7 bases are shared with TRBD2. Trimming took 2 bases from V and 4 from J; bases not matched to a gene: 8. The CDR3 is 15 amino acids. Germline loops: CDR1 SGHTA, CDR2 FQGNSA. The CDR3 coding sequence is TGTGCCAGCAGCTTAAACGGACTAGGTCAGTACGAGCAGTACTTC. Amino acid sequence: CASSLNGLGQYEQYF.

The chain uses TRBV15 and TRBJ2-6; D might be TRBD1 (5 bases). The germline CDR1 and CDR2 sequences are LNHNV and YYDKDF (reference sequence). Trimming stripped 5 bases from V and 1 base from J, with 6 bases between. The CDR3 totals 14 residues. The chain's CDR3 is CATSAGSGANVLTF. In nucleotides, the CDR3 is TGTGCCACCAGCGCAGGGTCTGGGGCCAACGTCCTGACTTTC. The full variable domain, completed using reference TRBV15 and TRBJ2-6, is DAMVIQNPRYQVTQFGKPVTLSCSQTLNHNVMYWYQQKSSQAPKLLFHYYDKDFNNEADTPDNFQSRRPNTSFCFLDIRSPGLGDTAMYLCATSAGSGANVLTFGAGSRLTVL.

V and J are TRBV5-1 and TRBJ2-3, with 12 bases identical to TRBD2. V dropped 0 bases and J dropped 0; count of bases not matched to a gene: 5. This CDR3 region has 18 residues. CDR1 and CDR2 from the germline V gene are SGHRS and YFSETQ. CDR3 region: CASSLASTSGGSTDTQYF. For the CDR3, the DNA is TGCGCCAGCAGCTTGGCCTCCACTAGCGGGGGGAGCACAGATACGCAGTATTTT.

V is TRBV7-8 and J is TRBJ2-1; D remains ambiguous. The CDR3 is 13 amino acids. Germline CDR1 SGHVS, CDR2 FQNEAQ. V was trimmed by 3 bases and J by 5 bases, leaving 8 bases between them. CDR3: CASSFGGHNEQFF. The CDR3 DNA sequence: TGTGCCAGCAGCTTCGGCGGTCACAATGAGCAGTTCTTC.

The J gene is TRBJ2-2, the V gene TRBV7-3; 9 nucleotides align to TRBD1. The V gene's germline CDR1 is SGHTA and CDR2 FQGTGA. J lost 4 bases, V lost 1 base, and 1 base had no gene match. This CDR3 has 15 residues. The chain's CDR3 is CASSLMTGGTGELFF. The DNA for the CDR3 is TGTGCCAGCAGCTTAATGACAGGGGGCACCGGGGAGCTGTTTTTT.

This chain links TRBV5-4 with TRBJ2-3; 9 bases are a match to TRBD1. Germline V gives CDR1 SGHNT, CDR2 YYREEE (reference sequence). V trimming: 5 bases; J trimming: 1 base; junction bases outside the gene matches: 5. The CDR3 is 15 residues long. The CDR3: CASRKTGGGTDTQYF. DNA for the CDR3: TGTGCCAGCAGAAAAACAGGGGGCGGCACAGATACGCAGTATTTT.

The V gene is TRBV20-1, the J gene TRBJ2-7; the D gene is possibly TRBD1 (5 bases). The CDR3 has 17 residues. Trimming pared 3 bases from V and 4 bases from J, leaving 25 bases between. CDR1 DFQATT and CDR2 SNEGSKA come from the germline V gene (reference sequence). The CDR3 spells CSASRPLPGSDSYEQYF. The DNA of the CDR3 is TGCAGTGCTAGTAGACCCCTTCCAGGGTCCGACTCGTACGAGCAGTACTTC.

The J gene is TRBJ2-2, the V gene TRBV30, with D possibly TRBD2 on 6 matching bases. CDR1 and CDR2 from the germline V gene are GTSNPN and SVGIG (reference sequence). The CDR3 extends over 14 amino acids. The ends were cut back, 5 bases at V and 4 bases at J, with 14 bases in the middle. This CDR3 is CAWGGFSGTGELFF. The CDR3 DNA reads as TGTGCCTGGGGAGGGTTCTCGGGCACCGGGGAGCTGTTTTTT. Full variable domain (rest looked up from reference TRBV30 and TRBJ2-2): SQTIHQWPATLVQPVGSPLSLECTVEGTSNPNLYWYRQAAGRGLQLLFYSVGIGQISSEVPQNLSASRPQDRQFILSSKKLLLSDSGFYLCAWGGFSGTGELFFGEGSRLTVL.

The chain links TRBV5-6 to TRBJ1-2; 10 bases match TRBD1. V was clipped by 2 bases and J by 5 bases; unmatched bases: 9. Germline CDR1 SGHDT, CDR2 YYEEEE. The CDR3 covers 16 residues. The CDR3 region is CASSLGGQGGFYGYTF. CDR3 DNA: TGTGCCAGCAGCTTAGGCGGACAGGGGGGGTTTTATGGCTACACCTTC. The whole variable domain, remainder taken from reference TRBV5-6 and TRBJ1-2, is DAGVTQSPTHLIKTRGQQVTLRCSPKSGHDTVSWYQQALGQGPQFIFQYYEEEERQRGNFPDRFSGHQFPNYSSELNVNALLLGDSALYLCASSLGGQGGFYGYTFGSGTRLTVV.